The clone carrying this TCR beta chain was seen ten or more times. Its antigen is not identified. TCRdb ran MiXCR on the reads and lists one entry per CDR3 protein. The sample includes over 150,000 distinct CDR3 sequences, around 15% of them seen just once. This sample is part of a study of T cell repertoires in cytomegalovirus infection. For the study at large: Public signatures in TCR beta pointed to CMV infection and matching HLA type.

Germline CDR1 is KGHDR and CDR2 is SFDVKD. V was cut by 3 bases and J by 1 base, with 12 bases left in between. This CDR3 region has 16 residues. General study results and limits: CMV-specific TCR beta clonotypes restricted by HLA-C dominated the ex vivo response. Adding up the frequency of public TCR beta families identified people who carried CMV plus the relevant HLA.

Sequenced sample: PBMCs. This chain connects TRBV24-1 to TRBJ1-5; D may be TRBD1 (6 bases). This receptor was identified in a human donor in good health (CMV status not recorded). Some clones in this sample may be carry-over from other donors' samples. The DNA for the CDR3 is TGTGCCACCAGTGATAATGGACAGTGGAGCAATCAGCCCCAGCATTTT. It codes for CATSDNGQWSNQPQHF.